The rows below give T cell receptor beta chains drawn from one sample of a study of T cell responses to AZD1222 COVID-19 vaccine. TCRdb keeps only in-frame clones here, not all; method: immunoSEQ multiplex PCR. The sample holds about 180,000 clones; about 90% are singletons and the top ten take about 1.9%. Material: peripheral blood, obtained 28 days after the second AZD1222 dose. These receptor sequences come from an adult who received the AZD1222 COVID-19 vaccine. Each CDR3 is given with its conserved first and last residue. D genes are given only for firm matches. For some rows the clone size is stated as once, few or many, or as a class when expanded; others skip it.

len,d_gene,abundance,v_gene,j_gene,CDR3nt,CDR3aa
16,TRBD2,NA,TRBV19,TRBJ2-2,TGTGCCAGTAGTATGGGCAGCGGGATAAGGCCCGGGGAGCTGTTTTTT,CASSMGSGIRPGELFF
15,TRBD2,NA,TRBV5-1,TRBJ2-1,TGCGCCAGCACCCTTGCGGGAGGGGATTACAATGAGCAGTTCTTC,CASTLAGGDYNEQFF
14,NA,once,TRBV6-5,TRBJ2-2,TGTGCCAGCAGCCCGCCCAGGGTGGCCGGGGAGCTGTTTTTT,CASSPPRVAGELFF
13,NA,NA,TRBV12-3/TRBV12-4,TRBJ1-4,TGTGCCAGCAGGCGTGGGCAGGTGGTAAAACTGTTTTTT,CASRRGQVVKLFF
13,NA,NA,TRBV5-1,TRBJ1-2,TGCGCCAGCAGCTCTGGGTGGACCTATGGCTACACCTTC,CASSSGWTYGYTF
15,NA,NA,TRBV5-1,TRBJ2-3,TGCGCCAGCAGCTTAGTACAGGGAGGCACAGATACGCAGTATTTT,CASSLVQGGTDTQYF
13,NA,NA,TRBV7-3,TRBJ1-1,TGTGCCAGCAGCTTAGGGGGCTTGGCTGAAGCTTTCTTT,CASSLGGLAEAFF
17,TRBD1,NA,TRBV9,TRBJ1-2,TGTGCCAGCAGCACCCTCGGGGCAGGGGGCTCTAACTATGGCTACACCTTC,CASSTLGAGGSNYGYTF
15,NA,once,TRBV30,TRBJ1-5,TGTGCCTGGAGTGTACGAGGGCTGAACCATCAGCCCCAGCATTTT,CAWSVRGLNHQPQHF
14,NA,NA,TRBV18,TRBJ1-2,TGTGCCAGCTCACCACCCAATTCGGACACTGGCTACACCTTC,CASSPPNSDTGYTF
16,NA,NA,TRBV11-2,TRBJ2-1,TGTGCCAGCAGCTTAAGGGCGAGAACTAACTACAATGAGCAGTTCTTC,CASSLRARTNYNEQFF
14,NA,once,TRBV30,TRBJ2-5,TGTGCCTGGACCCTAAGGACTAACCAAGAGACCCAGTACTTC,CAWTLRTNQETQYF
15,NA,few,TRBV5-6,TRBJ2-5,TGTGCCAGCAGCTGTAAACGACTAGTCGGGGAGACCCAGTACTTC,CASSCKRLVGETQYF
15,NA,few,TRBV2,TRBJ1-4,TGTGCCAGCACCACAAGGGGAGCCGGAGGTGAAAAACTGTTTTTT,CASTTRGAGGEKLFF
15,NA,NA,TRBV27,TRBJ1-4,TGTGCCAGCAGTGAACAGGTTAGGAGTGGTGAAAAACTGTTTTTT,CASSEQVRSGEKLFF
16,TRBD1,NA,TRBV6-1,TRBJ2-1,TGTGCCAGCAGTGAAAGGGAGGGACAGGGGGCAGTGAGGCAGTTCTTC,CASSEREGQGAVRQFF
15,NA,NA,TRBV2,TRBJ1-1,TGTGCCAGCAGTGAATTCGGGCAATCGAACACTGAAGCTTTCTTT,CASSEFGQSNTEAFF
17,TRBD1,NA,TRBV19,TRBJ2-1,TGTGCCAGTAGTATCCCCCTTGGCAGGGGGTCCTACAATGAGCAGTTCTTC,CASSIPLGRGSYNEQFF
11,NA,NA,TRBV3-1/TRBV3-2,TRBJ2-3,TGTGCCAGCAGCCCCATAGGGACGCAGTATTTT,CASSPIGTQYF
13,TRBD1,NA,TRBV5-8,TRBJ2-7,TGTGCCAGCAGTAACAGGGGCCTCTACGAGCAGTACTTC,CASSNRGLYEQYF
15,NA,NA,TRBV6-5,TRBJ2-7,TGTGCCAGCCATGCTCTTGGACGGGGGAACGACGAGCAGTACTTC,CASHALGRGNDEQYF
18,TRBD2,NA,TRBV29-1,TRBJ2-1,TGCAGCGTTGAACCCGGACTAGCTACTAGGGGTACCTACAATGAGCAGTTCTTC,CSVEPGLATRGTYNEQFF
15,NA,NA,TRBV7-3,TRBJ2-1,TGTGCCAGCAGCTTAACCGGGACGATTCGCGATGAGCAGTTCTTC,CASSLTGTIRDEQFF
14,NA,NA,TRBV19,TRBJ2-7,TGTGCCAGTAAGTCAGGGGCCGCGGGTTACGAGCAGTACTTC,CASKSGAAGYEQYF
17,NA,NA,TRBV5-8,TRBJ2-5,TGTGCCAGCAGCCCCCTACAGGGATCATACGCCCAAGAGACCCAGTACTTC,CASSPLQGSYAQETQYF
14,NA,NA,TRBV7-9,TRBJ2-1,TGTGCCAGCAGCCCCGAGGGAGCTGGATTCGAGCAGTTCTTC,CASSPEGAGFEQFF
13,TRBD1,NA,TRBV19,TRBJ2-2,TGTGCCAGTACGAGGGGGCGGGTCGGGGAGCTGTTTTTT,CASTRGRVGELFF
15,NA,NA,TRBV6-1,TRBJ2-3,TGTGCCAGCAGTGACGGGTGGACTCCCACAGATACGCAGTATTTT,CASSDGWTPTDTQYF
14,NA,NA,TRBV5-6,TRBJ1-3,TGTGCCAGCAGCTTGCGGGGGTTTGGAAACACCATATATTTT,CASSLRGFGNTIYF
16,NA,NA,TRBV23-1,TRBJ2-7,TGCGCCAGCAGTCAATCCCGGCGTTCCCCTCTCTACGAGCAGTACTTC,CASSQSRRSPLYEQYF
15,NA,NA,TRBV7-2,TRBJ2-2,TGTGCCAGCAGCTTATATACAGGGAAATACGGGGAGCTGTTTTTT,CASSLYTGKYGELFF
13,NA,NA,TRBV2,TRBJ1-3,TGTGCCAGCAGTACAGTCTCTGGAAACACCATATATTTT,CASSTVSGNTIYF
15,TRBD2,NA,TRBV7-3,TRBJ2-1,TGTGCCAGCAGCTTAATGGCTAGCGGGCAAAATGAGCAGTTCTTC,CASSLMASGQNEQFF
15,TRBD1,NA,TRBV2,TRBJ2-7,TGTGCCAGCAGTGGGACGACAGGGCTTTACGCCGAGCAGTACTTC,CASSGTTGLYAEQYF
17,TRBD1,NA,TRBV4-2,TRBJ1-6,TGTGCCAGCAGCCAAGCTCTGGACAGGGCCTATAATTCACCCCTCCACTTT,CASSQALDRAYNSPLHF
13,NA,NA,TRBV27,TRBJ1-5,TGTGCCAGAGGGTGTTATGGCAATCAGCCCCAGCATTTT,CARGCYGNQPQHF
16,NA,NA,TRBV5-1,TRBJ2-5,TGCGCCAGCAGCTTGCGGCCTTGGGGAAGCCAAGAGACCCAGTACTTC,CASSLRPWGSQETQYF
13,NA,NA,TRBV11-2,TRBJ1-4,TGTGCCAGCAGCTTAGTGGTTAATGAAAAACTGTTTTTT,CASSLVVNEKLFF